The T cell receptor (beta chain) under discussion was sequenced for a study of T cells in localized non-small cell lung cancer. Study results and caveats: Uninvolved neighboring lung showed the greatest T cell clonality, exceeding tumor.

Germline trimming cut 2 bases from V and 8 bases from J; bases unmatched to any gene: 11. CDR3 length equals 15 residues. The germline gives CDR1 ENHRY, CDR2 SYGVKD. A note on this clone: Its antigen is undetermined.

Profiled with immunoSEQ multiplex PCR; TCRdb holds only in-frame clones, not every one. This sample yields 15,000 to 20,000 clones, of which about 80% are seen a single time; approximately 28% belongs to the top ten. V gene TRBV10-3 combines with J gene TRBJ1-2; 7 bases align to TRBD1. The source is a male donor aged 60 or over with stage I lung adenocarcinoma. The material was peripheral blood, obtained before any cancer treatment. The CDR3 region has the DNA TGTGCCATCAGTGAGGAAGGGGGCGCAATCGAGGGCTACACCTTC. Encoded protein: CAISEEGGAIEGYTF.